Below are 21 T cell receptor beta chains sequenced from a single sample in a study of relationships among human T cell subsets. Anti-CD45RO beads selected memory T cells out of the CD45RA-negative fraction. The T cell receptor alpha and beta CDR3 regions were amplified from mRNA by semiquantitative ARM-PCR. Tagged nested gene-specific primers were used first, then communal superprimers amplified exponentially. From the multiplex PCR reads, TCRdb called clonotypes with MiXCR, one entry per CDR3 protein. The profile shows about 8,900 distinct CDR3 sequences, 50% to 60% of them singletons. Material for sequencing was memory T cells sorted from blood. The receptors originated from a man aged 35 to 55 in good health.

V gene TRBV28 combines with J gene TRBJ2-5; 11 bases match TRBD2. Germline CDR1 is MDHEN and CDR2 is SYDVKM. Germline trimming cut 3 bases from V and 13 bases from J; bases unmatched to any gene: 7. This CDR3 is built from 13 residues. The CDR3 DNA sequence: TGTGCCAGCAGTTTTACTAGCGGGGGACGTTTGTACTTC. It codes for CASSFTSGGRLYF. Combining the CDR3 with reference TRBV28 and TRBJ2-5 gives the whole variable domain DVKVTQSSRYLVKRTGEKVFLECVQDMDHENMFWYRQDPGLGLRLIYFSYDVKMKEKGDIPEGYSVSREKKERFSLILESASTNQTSMYLCASSFTSGGRLYFGPGTRLLVL.

The J gene is TRBJ1-1, the V gene TRBV11-2; D remains ambiguous. The CDR3 contains 14 residues. Germline V lookup: CDR1 SGHAT, CDR2 FQNNGV. The V gene lost 2 bases and the J gene lost 1 base, with 8 bases spanning the gap. CDR3 sequence (DNA): TGTGCCAGCAGCTTATCAGTCGGGAACACTGAAGCTTTCTTT. It specifies CASSLSVGNTEAFF.

The CDR3 DNA follows: TGCGCCAGCAGCTTCGGGACAGGGGAACAGCCCCAGCATTTT. Amino acids: CASSFGTGEQPQHF. This sequence joins TRBV5-1 and TRBJ1-5; 10 nucleotides align to TRBD1. The germline V gene has CDR1 SGHRS and CDR2 YFSETQ. The ends lost 2 bases at V and 7 bases at J; junction bases unmatched: 3. The CDR3 has 14 residues.

This clonotype was seen only a few times. This chain uses TRBV28 with TRBJ2-3; 9 positions agree with TRBD2. Per germline, CDR1 MDHEN and CDR2 SYDVKM. The CDR3 sequence is 16 residues long. Trimming took 5 bases from V and 3 from J; bases not matched to a gene: 9. CDR3: CASSLLSGRGTDTQYF. For the CDR3, the DNA is TGTGCCAGCAGTCTCCTTAGCGGGAGAGGGACAGATACGCAGTATTTT. The variable domain in full, completed from reference TRBV28 and TRBJ2-3, reads DVKVTQSSRYLVKRTGEKVFLECVQDMDHENMFWYRQDPGLGLRLIYFSYDVKMKEKGDIPEGYSVSREKKERFSLILESASTNQTSMYLCASSLLSGRGTDTQYFGPGTRLTVL.

The chain is built from TRBV19 and TRBJ1-5, with D hard to call. The germline V and J ends were trimmed by 6 bases and 9 bases, with 12 bases remaining between them. CDR1 is LNHDA and CDR2 is SQIVND in the germline V gene (reference sequence). This CDR3 region has 12 residues. The CDR3 DNA reads as TGTGCCAGTAGGGACCAAGGGCGGCCCCAGCATTTT. Translating it yields CASRDQGRPQHF.

This clonotype was detected only once. CDR3 loop: CASSFRQGGEQYF. The CDR3 DNA reads TGCGCCAGCAGCTTCAGACAGGGGGGCGAGCAGTACTTC. The chain couples TRBV5-1 to TRBJ2-7, with 9 nucleotides matching TRBD1. Trimming cost V 2 bases and J 6 bases; bases outside gene matches: 3. Germline values: CDR1 SGHRS, CDR2 YFSETQ. This CDR3 is 13 amino acids long. Drawing the rest from reference TRBV5-1 and TRBJ2-7, the complete variable domain is KAGVTQTPRYLIKTRGQQVTLSCSPISGHRSVSWYQQTPGQGLQFLFEYFSETQRNKGNFPGRFSGRQFSNSRSEMNVSTLELGDSALYLCASSFRQGGEQYFGPGTRLTVT.

This clonotype was seen more than once but under ten times. The junction differs from germline at one of its ends, possibly a read error. The gene calls are TRBV5-4 and TRBJ2-5, with TRBD2 identical over 7 bases. CDR3 length: 12 amino acids. Germline V CDR1 and CDR2: SGHNT, YYREEE (reference sequence). The CDR3 DNA follows: TGCGCCACTCAGCGGGGACAAGAGACCCAGTACTTC. Its protein product is CATQRGQETQYF.

J is TRBJ2-5 and V is TRBV4-1; no clear D. In germline, CDR1 is MGHRA, CDR2 YSYEKL. The length of the CDR3 is 13 residues. V lost 8 bases and J 2 bases, leaving 12 bases between the germline ends. The CDR3 region is CASGRLPQETQYF. The CDR3 nucleotides are TGCGCCAGCGGCCGGCTGCCTCAAGAGACCCAGTACTTC.

As for this clonotype: The junction and the germline gene differ at one end; a read error may be behind it. The genes are TRBV5-1 and TRBJ2-1, with D perhaps assigned TRBD1 or TRBD2 (5 bases each). This CDR3 contains 15 residues. Germline V CDR1 and CDR2: SGHRS, YFSETQ. Here the CDR3 reads CASSRTGPRGNEQVF. The CDR3 DNA is TGTGCCAGCAGCCGTACTGGGCCCCGGGGCAATGAGCAGGTCTTC.

V and J are TRBV11-2 and TRBJ2-7; 8 nucleotides align to TRBD1. J was trimmed by 2 bases and V by 4 bases; bases with no gene match: 10. Germline V lookup: CDR1 SGHAT, CDR2 FQNNGV. The CDR3 runs to 16 residues. As DNA, the CDR3 is TGTGCCAGCAGCTCGTATAGCCGGGACAGGACCTACGAGCAGTACTTC. Protein sequence: CASSSYSRDRTYEQYF.

In its sample, this clonotype was seen a few times. This chain connects TRBV14 to TRBJ1-3, with D unresolved. V lost 2 bases to trimming and J lost 2 bases, with 10 bases between them. Germline CDR1 is SGHDN and CDR2 is FVKESK. The length of the CDR3 is 15 residues. The CDR3 is CASSQLGNTGNTIYF. CDR3 sequence (DNA): TGTGCCAGCAGCCAACTGGGTAATACTGGAAACACCATATATTTT.

This clonotype has just a few counts. This chain uses TRBV20-1 with TRBJ2-7; 12 bases line up with TRBD2. In germline, CDR1 is DFQATT, CDR2 SNEGSKA (reference sequence). Losses at the gene ends were 5 bases for V and 0 bases for J; bases not matched to a gene: 5. This CDR3 is 15 amino acids long. In DNA, the CDR3 is TGCAGTGCTCACGGGACTAGCGGGTTCTCCTACGAGCAGTACTTC. It yields the protein CSAHGTSGFSYEQYF.

The V and J genes are TRBV20-1 and TRBJ1-1; maybe TRBD1 (6 bases). The CDR3 has 12 residues. Germline-derived CDR1 and CDR2 are DFQATT and SNEGSKA (reference sequence). The V gene lost 7 bases and the J gene lost 5 bases, with 14 bases spanning the gap. CDR3 nucleotides: TGCAGTGTCCACGACAGGAGGACTGAAGCTTTCTTT. Residues: CSVHDRRTEAFF.

This clonotype appeared a single time. V usage is TRBV20-1 and J usage is TRBJ1-2; D is uncertain. The germline CDR1 and CDR2 sequences are DFQATT and SNEGSKA (reference sequence). V was trimmed by 4 bases and J by 7 bases, leaving 22 bases between them. The CDR3 length is 15 residues. The CDR3 sequence: CSATTGSNPTRGYTF. The CDR3 nucleotides are TGCAGTGCTACTACGGGGAGTAACCCCACCCGTGGCTACACCTTC.

The chain recombines TRBV10-2 with TRBJ2-7, with 11 bases lining up with TRBD2. With 11 bases clipped from V and 4 bases from J, the junction kept 7 bases outside the gene matches. CDR1 and CDR2 from the germline V gene are WSHSY and SAAADI. The CDR3 loop spans 13 amino acids. This chain's CDR3 is CAVEGLADYEQYF. Here the CDR3 DNA reads TGCGCCGTCGAGGGACTAGCGGATTACGAGCAGTACTTC.

The chain employs TRBV27 and TRBJ2-7; D is possibly TRBD1 or TRBD2 (5 bases each). The CDR3 loop spans 14 amino acids. The V end was cut by 5 bases, the J end by 2 bases, with 13 bases between. CDR1 MNHEY and CDR2 SMNVEV come from the germline V gene (reference sequence). The CDR3 DNA reads TGTGCCAGCAGTCCCGGGACCCCTGCCTACGAGCAGTACTTC. Translating it yields CASSPGTPAYEQYF.

This clonotype has more than one count but fewer than ten. The gene calls are TRBV20-1 and TRBJ2-3; TRBD2 matches at 12 bases. The CDR3 length is 16 residues. J was trimmed by 4 bases and V by 6 bases; bases with no gene match: 11. From germline, CDR1 is DFQATT and CDR2 SNEGSKA (reference sequence). The CDR3 nucleotides are TGCAGTGCCCTAGTTTGGACTAGCGGGGCAGCAGATACGCAGTATTTT. Encoded protein: CSALVWTSGAADTQYF.

This clonotype is medium-sized within its sample. The J gene is TRBJ1-3, the V gene TRBV30; perhaps TRBD1 as D (5 bases). Germline V gene lookup returns CDR1 GTSNPN and CDR2 SVGIG (reference sequence). The CDR3 sequence is 14 residues long. The V end was cut by 4 bases, the J end by 4 bases, with 14 bases between. CDR3 DNA sequence: TGTGCCTGGACCCTCGGGGGATCCGGAAACACCATATATTTT. It encodes CAWTLGGSGNTIYF.

The chain uses TRBV28 and TRBJ2-1; 9 positions match TRBD2. The CDR3 consists of 16 residues. Per the germline V gene, CDR1 is MDHEN and CDR2 is SYDVKM. The trim removed 6 bases at V and 4 bases at J, leaving 10 bases unmatched. CDR3 loop: CASSLPFSGGYNEQFF. The CDR3 nucleotides are TGTGCCAGCAGCCTCCCCTTTAGCGGGGGTTACAATGAGCAGTTCTTC.

The genes are TRBV4-2 and TRBJ2-1, with TRBD1 matching 7 bases. This CDR3 contains 16 residues. The germline CDR1 and CDR2 sequences are LGHNA and YNFKEQ. V shed 2 bases, J shed 5 bases, and the junction held 9 bases outside the gene matches. CDR3 nucleotide sequence: TGTGCCAGCAGCCAAAATACAGGGGTTCCTAACAATGAGCAGTTCTTC. Protein sequence: CASSQNTGVPNNEQFF.

This sequence joins TRBV5-1 and TRBJ2-1, with 9 bases that match TRBD2. The CDR3 covers 13 residues. Germline-derived CDR1 and CDR2 are SGHRS and YFSETQ. V trimming: 4 bases; J trimming: 7 bases; junction bases outside the gene matches: 3. DNA for the CDR3: TGCGCCAGCAGCAACGCGGGGGGGAATGAGCAGTTCTTC. Residues: CASSNAGGNEQFF.